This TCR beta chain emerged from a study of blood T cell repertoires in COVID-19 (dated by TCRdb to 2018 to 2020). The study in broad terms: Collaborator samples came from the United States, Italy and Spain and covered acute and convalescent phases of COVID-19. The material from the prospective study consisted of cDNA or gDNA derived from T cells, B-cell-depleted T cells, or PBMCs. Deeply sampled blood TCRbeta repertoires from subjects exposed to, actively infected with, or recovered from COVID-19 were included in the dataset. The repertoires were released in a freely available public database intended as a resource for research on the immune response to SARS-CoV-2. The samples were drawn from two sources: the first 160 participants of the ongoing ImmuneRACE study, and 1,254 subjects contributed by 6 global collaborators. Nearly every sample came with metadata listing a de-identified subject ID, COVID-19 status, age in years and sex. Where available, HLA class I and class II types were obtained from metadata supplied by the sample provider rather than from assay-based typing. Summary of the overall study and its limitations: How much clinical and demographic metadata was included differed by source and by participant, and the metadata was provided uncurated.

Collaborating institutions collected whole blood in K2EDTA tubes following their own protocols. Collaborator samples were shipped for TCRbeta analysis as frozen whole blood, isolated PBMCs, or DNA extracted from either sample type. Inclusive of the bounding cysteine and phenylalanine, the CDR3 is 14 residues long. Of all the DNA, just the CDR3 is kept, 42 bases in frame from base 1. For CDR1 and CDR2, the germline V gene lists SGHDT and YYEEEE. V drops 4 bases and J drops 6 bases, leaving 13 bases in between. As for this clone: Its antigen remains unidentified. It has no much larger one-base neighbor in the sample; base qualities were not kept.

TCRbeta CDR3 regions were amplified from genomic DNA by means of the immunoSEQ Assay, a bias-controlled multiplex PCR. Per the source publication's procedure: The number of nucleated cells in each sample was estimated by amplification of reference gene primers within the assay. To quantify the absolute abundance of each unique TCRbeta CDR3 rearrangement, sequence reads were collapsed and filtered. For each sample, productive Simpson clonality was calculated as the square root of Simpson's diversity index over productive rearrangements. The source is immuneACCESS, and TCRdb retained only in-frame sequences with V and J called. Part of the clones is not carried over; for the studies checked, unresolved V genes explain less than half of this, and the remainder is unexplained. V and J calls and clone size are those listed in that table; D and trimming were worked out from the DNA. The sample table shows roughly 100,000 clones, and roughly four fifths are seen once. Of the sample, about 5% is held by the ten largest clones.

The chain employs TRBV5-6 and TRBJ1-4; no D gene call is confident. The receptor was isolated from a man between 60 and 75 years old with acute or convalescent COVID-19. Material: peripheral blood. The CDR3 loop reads CASSTDLADEKLFF. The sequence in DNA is TGTGCCAGCAGCACGGACCTAGCAGATGAAAAACTGTTTTTT.